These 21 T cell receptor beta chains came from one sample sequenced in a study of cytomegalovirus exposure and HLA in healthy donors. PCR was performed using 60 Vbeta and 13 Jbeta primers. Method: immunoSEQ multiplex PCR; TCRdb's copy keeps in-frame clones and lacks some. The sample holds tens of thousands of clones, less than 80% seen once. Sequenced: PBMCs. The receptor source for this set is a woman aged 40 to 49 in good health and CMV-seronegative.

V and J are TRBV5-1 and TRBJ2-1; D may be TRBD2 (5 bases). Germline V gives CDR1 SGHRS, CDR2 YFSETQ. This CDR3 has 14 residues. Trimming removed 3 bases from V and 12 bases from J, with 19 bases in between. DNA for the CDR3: TGCGCCAGCAGCTCGGGCCTAGCTGAAGTCGGGCAGTTCTTC. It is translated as CASSSGLAEVGQFF.

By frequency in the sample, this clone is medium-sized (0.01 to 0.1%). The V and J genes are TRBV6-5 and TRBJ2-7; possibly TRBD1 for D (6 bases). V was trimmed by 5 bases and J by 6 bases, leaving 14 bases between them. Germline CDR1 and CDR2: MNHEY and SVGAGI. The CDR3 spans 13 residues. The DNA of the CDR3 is TGTGCCAGCAGTACAGGGCCCTGGGGCGAGCAGTACTTC. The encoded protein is CASSTGPWGEQYF.

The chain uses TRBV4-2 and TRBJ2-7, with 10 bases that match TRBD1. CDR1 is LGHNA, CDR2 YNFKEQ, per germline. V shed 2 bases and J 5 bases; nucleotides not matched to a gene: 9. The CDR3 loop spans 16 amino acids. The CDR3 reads CASSQSTGTGANEQYF. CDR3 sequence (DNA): TGTGCCAGCAGCCAAAGTACCGGGACAGGGGCCAACGAGCAGTACTTC.

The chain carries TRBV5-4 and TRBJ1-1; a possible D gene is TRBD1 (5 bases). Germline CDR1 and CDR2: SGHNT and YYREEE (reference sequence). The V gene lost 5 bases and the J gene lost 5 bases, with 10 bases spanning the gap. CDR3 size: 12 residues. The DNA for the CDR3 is TGTGCCAGCAGTTGGGGGGGGACTGAAGCTTTCTTT. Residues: CASSWGGTEAFF.

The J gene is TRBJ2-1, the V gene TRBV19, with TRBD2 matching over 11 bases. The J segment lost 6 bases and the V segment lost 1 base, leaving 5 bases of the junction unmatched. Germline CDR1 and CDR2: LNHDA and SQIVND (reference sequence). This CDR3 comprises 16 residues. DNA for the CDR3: TGTGCCAGTAGTATAGGACTAGCGGGATATTCCAATGAGCAGTTCTTC. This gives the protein CASSIGLAGYSNEQFF.

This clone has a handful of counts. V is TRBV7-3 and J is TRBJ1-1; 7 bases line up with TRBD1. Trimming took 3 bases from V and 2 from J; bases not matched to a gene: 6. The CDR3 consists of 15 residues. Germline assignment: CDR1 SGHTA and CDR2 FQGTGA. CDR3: CASSFSGGYNTEAFF. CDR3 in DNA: TGTGCCAGCAGCTTCTCAGGGGGTTATAACACTGAAGCTTTCTTT.

The CDR3 loop is CASSFSGTQNEAFF. The CDR3, as DNA: TGTGCCAGCAGTTTTTCCGGGACACAGAATGAAGCTTTCTTT. The genes are TRBV27 and TRBJ1-1; D is possibly TRBD1 (6 bases). The CDR3 consists of 14 residues. V lost 3 bases and J 7 bases, leaving 15 bases between the germline ends. CDR1 and CDR2 from the germline V gene are MNHEY and SMNVEV (reference sequence).

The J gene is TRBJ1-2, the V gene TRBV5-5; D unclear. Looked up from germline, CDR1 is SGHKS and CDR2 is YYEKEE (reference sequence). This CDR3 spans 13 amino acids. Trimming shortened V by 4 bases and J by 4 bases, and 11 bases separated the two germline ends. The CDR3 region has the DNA TGTGCCAGCAGCAACCGTGGCGGCTATGGCTACACCTTC. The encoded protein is CASSNRGGYGYTF.

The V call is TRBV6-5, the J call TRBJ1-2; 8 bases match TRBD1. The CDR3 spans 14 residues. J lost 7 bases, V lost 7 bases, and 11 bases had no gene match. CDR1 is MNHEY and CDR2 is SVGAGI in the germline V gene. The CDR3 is CASTISQGAGGYTF. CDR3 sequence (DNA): TGTGCCAGCACCATTTCCCAGGGGGCGGGTGGCTACACCTTC.

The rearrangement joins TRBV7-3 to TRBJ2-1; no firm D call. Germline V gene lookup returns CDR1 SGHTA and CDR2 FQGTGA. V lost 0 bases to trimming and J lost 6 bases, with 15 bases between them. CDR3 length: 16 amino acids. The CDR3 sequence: CASSLTVKSPGNEQFF. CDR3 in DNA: TGTGCCAGCAGCTTAACCGTCAAGTCCCCGGGCAATGAGCAGTTCTTC.

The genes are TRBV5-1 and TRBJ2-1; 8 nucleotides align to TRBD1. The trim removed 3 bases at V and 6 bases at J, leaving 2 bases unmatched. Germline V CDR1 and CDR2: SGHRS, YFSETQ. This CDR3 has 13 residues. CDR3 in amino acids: CASSSTGGNEQFF. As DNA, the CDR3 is TGCGCCAGCAGCTCAACAGGGGGCAATGAGCAGTTCTTC.

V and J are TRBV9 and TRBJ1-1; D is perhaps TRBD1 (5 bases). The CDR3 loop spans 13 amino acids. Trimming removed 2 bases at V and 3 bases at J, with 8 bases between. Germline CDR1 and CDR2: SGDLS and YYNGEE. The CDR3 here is CASSVGGYTEAFF. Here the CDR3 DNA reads TGTGCCAGCAGCGTCGGGGGGTACACTGAAGCTTTCTTT. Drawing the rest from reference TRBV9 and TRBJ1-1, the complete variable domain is DSGVTQTPKHLITATGQRVTLRCSPRSGDLSVYWYQQSLDQGLQFLIQYYNGEERAKGNILERFSAQQFPDLHSELNLSSLELGDSALYFCASSVGGYTEAFFGQGTRLTVV.

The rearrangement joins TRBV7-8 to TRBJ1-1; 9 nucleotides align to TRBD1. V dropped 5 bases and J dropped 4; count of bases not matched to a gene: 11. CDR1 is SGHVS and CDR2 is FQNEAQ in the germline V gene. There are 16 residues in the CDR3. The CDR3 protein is CASSAHRGRVGTEAFF. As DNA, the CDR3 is TGTGCCAGCAGCGCCCACAGGGGGCGAGTTGGCACTGAAGCTTTCTTT.

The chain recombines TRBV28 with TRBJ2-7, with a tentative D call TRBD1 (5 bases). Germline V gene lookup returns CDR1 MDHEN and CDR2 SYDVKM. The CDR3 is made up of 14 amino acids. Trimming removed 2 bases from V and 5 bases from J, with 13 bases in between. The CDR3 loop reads CASSLGRATDEQYF. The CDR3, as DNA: TGTGCCAGCAGTTTAGGCAGGGCGACGGACGAGCAGTACTTC.

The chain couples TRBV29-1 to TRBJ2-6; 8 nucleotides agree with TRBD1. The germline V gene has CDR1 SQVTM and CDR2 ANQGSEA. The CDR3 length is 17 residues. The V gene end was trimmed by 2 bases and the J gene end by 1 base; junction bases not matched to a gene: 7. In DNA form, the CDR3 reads TGCAGCGTTGAAAGTAGACAGGGGCTATCTGGGGCCAACGTCCTGACTTTC. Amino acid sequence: CSVESRQGLSGANVLTF.

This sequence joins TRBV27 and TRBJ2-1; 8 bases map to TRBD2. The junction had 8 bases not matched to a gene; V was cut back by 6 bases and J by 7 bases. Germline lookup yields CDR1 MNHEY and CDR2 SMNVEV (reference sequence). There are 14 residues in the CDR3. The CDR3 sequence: CASSRSGIDNEQFF. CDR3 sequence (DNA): TGTGCCAGCAGCCGTAGCGGGATTGATAATGAGCAGTTCTTC.

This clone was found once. The CDR3 coding sequence is TGCGCCAGCAGCCCCGAGCAGGGGGCGCCTAATTCACCCCTCCACTTT. Residues: CASSPEQGAPNSPLHF. The rearrangement uses TRBV5-1 and TRBJ1-6; TRBD1 agrees at 8 bases. Germline assignment: CDR1 SGHRS and CDR2 YFSETQ. The CDR3 length is 16 residues. With 4 bases clipped from V and 6 bases from J, the junction kept 9 bases outside the gene matches.

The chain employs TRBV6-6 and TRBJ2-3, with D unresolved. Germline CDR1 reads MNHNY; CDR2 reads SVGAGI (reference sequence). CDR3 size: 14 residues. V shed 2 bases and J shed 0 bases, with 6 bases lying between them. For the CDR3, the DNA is TGTGCCAGCAGTTACACCAGAAGCACAGATACGCAGTATTTT. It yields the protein CASSYTRSTDTQYF.

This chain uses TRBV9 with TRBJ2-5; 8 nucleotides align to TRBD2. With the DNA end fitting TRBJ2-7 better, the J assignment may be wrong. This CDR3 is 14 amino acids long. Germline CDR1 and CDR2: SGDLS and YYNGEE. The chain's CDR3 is CASSVGSGIYEQYF. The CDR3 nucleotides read TGTGCCAGCAGCGTAGGTAGCGGGATATACGAGCAGTACTTC.

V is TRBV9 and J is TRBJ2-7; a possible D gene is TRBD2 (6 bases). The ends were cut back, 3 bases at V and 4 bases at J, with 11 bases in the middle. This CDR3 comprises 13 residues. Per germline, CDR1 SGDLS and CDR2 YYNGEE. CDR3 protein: CASSAGDGYEQYF. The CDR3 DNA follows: TGTGCCAGCAGCGCGGGAGACGGGTACGAGCAGTACTTC.

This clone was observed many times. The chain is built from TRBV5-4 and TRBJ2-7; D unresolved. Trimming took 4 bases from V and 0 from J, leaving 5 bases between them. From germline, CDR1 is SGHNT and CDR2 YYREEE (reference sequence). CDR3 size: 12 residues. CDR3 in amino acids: CASSAYSYEQYF. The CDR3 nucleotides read TGTGCCAGCAGCGCCTACTCCTACGAGCAGTACTTC.